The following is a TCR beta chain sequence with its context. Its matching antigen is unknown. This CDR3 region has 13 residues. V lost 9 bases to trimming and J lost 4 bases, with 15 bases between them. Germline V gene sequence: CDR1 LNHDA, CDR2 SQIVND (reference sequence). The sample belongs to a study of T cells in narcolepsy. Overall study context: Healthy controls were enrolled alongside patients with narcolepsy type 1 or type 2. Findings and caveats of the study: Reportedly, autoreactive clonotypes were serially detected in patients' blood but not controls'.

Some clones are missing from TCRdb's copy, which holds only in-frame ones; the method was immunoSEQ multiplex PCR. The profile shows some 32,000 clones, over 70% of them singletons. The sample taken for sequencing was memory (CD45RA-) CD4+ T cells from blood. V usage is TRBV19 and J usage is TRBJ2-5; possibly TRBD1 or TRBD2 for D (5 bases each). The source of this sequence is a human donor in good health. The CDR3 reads CASIAAGTETQYF. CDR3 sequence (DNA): TGTGCCAGCATCGCGGCAGGGACAGAGACCCAGTACTTC.